The rows below give T cell receptor beta chains drawn from one sample of a study of blood T cell repertoires in COVID-19. Assay used: immunoSEQ multiplex PCR; TCRdb lists only in-frame clones, some missing. The sample comprises 300,000 or so clones, about 89% of which are singletons, and approximately 2.1% rests with the top ten. The sample consisted of peripheral blood. The receptors derive from a woman aged 25 to 39 with COVID-19, enrolled during active disease. The CDR3 runs from the conserved cysteine through the conserved F or W.

CDR3 protein: CASTDGGQPQHF
V gene: TRBV12-3/TRBV12-4
J gene: TRBJ1-5

CDR3 protein: CASSPGQAGIQETQYF
V gene: TRBV11-3
J gene: TRBJ2-5

CDR3 protein: CAISGTVELTEAFF
V gene: TRBV10-3
J gene: TRBJ1-1

CDR3 protein: CASRPHTGNQPQHF
V gene: TRBV6-5
J gene: TRBJ1-5

CDR3 protein: CASSLNRGRQGYGYTF
V gene: TRBV28
J gene: TRBJ1-2

CDR3 protein: CASSPGQGAMKEKLFF
V gene: TRBV7-8
J gene: TRBJ1-4

CDR3 protein: CASSLEQMNTEAFF
V gene: TRBV5-1
J gene: TRBJ1-1

CDR3 protein: CAWSGGGLAGGWEQYF
V gene: TRBV30
J gene: TRBJ2-7

CDR3 protein: CASLPTGTEYNEQFF
V gene: TRBV19
J gene: TRBJ2-1

CDR3 protein: CASSLIANYGYTF
V gene: TRBV28
J gene: TRBJ1-2

CDR3 protein: CASSSRHEHTEAFF
V gene: TRBV7-2
J gene: TRBJ1-1

CDR3 protein: CASSPGSNYGYTF
V gene: TRBV7-2
J gene: TRBJ1-2

CDR3 protein: CASSLAWQGAGGTDTQYF
V gene: TRBV7-2
J gene: TRBJ2-3

CDR3 protein: CASSPLGQNQPQHF
V gene: TRBV7-9
J gene: TRBJ1-5

CDR3 protein: CAWRSKGADVYGYTF
V gene: TRBV30
J gene: TRBJ1-2

CDR3 protein: CASSSLAGGLNTQYF
V gene: TRBV7-8
J gene: TRBJ2-3

CDR3 protein: CASSVFRPGLAGPLGKTQYF
V gene: TRBV6-1
J gene: TRBJ2-5

CDR3 protein: CASTSYRTGNTIYF
V gene: TRBV10-1
J gene: TRBJ1-3

CDR3 protein: CASSPAGEETQYF
V gene: TRBV6-5
J gene: TRBJ2-5

CDR3 protein: CASTDPGGRSYTF
V gene: TRBV19
J gene: TRBJ1-2

CDR3 protein: CASSYDGESYEQYF
V gene: TRBV6-2/TRBV6-3
J gene: TRBJ2-7

CDR3 protein: CASGGLAGARGELFF
V gene: TRBV6-5
J gene: TRBJ2-2

CDR3 protein: CASSPSGAVGNEQYF
V gene: TRBV18
J gene: TRBJ2-7

CDR3 protein: CASSLAGFNEQFF
V gene: TRBV5-1
J gene: TRBJ2-1

CDR3 protein: CASSLAGTTNEKLFF
V gene: TRBV11-2
J gene: TRBJ1-4

CDR3 protein: CASTQGQPFSGNTIYF
V gene: TRBV5-4
J gene: TRBJ1-3

CDR3 protein: CASSAIAGGSYEQYF
V gene: TRBV7-2
J gene: TRBJ2-7

CDR3 protein: CASAPLEGVWNTEAFF
V gene: TRBV28
J gene: TRBJ1-1

CDR3 protein: CASSLVQGGTYEQYF
V gene: TRBV7-8
J gene: TRBJ2-7

CDR3 protein: CASSLEVSTGHGYTF
V gene: TRBV5-1
J gene: TRBJ1-2

CDR3 protein: CASSAGEASGFLTDTQYF
V gene: TRBV7-8
J gene: TRBJ2-3

CDR3 protein: CAWSGGQARANTEAFF
V gene: TRBV30
J gene: TRBJ1-1